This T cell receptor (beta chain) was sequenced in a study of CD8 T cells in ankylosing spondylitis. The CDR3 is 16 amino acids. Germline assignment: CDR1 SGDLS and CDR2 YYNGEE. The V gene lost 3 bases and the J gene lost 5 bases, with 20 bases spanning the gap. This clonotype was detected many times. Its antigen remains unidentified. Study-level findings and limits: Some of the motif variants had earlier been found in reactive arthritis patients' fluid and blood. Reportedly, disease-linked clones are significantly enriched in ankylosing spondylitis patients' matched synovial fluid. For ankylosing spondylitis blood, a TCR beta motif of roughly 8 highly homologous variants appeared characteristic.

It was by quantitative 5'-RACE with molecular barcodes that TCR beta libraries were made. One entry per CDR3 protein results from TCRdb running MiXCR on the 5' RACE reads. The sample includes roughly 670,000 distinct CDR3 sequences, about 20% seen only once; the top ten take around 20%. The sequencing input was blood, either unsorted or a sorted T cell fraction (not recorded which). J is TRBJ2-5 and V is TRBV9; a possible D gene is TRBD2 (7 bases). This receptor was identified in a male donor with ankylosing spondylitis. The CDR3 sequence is CASSAHVGGRGETQYF. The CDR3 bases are TGTGCCAGCAGCGCCCATGTCGGGGGGCGCGGGGAGACCCAGTACTTC.